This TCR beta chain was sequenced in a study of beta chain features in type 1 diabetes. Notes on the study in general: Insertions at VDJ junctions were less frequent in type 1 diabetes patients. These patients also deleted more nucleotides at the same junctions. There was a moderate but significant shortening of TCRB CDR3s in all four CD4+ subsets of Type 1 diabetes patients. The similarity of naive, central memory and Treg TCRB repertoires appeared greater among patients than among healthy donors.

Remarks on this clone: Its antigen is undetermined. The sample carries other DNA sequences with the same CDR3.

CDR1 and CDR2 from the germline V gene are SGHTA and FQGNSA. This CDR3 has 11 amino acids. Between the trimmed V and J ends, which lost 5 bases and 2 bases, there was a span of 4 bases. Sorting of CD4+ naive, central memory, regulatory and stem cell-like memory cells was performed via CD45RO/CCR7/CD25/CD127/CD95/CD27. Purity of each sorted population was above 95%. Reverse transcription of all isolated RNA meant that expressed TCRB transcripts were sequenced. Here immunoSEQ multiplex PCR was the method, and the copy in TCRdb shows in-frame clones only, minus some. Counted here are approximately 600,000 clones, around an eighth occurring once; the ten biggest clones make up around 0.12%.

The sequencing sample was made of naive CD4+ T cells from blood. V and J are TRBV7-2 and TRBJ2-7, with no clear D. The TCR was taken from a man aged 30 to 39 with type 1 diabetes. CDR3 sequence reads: CASSGAYEQYF. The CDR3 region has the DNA TGTGCCAGCAGCGGGGCCTACGAGCAGTACTTC.